Following are 8 T cell receptor beta chains from one sample sequenced in a study of CD8 T cells in ankylosing spondylitis. General observations from the study: About eight highly homologous variants made up a TCR beta motif that seemed to typify ankylosing spondylitis blood.

Each CDR3 protein gets one entry after TCRdb re-called the 5' RACE reads with MiXCR. This sample has some 840,000 distinct CDR3 sequences, with 10% to 15% found just once. These receptors have no known antigen. Sequencing was carried out using blood, either unsorted or a sorted T cell fraction (not recorded which). All receptors come from a male donor with ankylosing spondylitis.

This clonotype showed up just a few times. The CDR3 region is CASLASSYNEQFF. CDR3 bases: TGTGCCAGCCTAGCGAGTTCCTACAATGAGCAGTTCTTC. The chain uses TRBV28 and TRBJ2-1, with a possible D match to TRBD2 (6 bases). This CDR3 contains 13 residues. V lost 8 bases to trimming and J lost 1 base, with 9 bases between them. Looked up from germline, CDR1 is MDHEN and CDR2 is SYDVKM.

The V and J genes are TRBV12-3 or TRBV12-4 and TRBJ1-2, with 9 bases aligning to TRBD1. This CDR3 has 15 residues. Trimming removed 3 bases from V and 5 bases from J; junction bases left unmatched: 7. The CDR3 spells CASSLGYRGQYGYTF. The CDR3 coding sequence is TGTGCCAGCAGTTTGGGATACAGGGGGCAGTATGGCTACACCTTC.

A few counts support this clonotype. The V gene is TRBV20-1, the J gene TRBJ1-5, with 8 bases lining up with TRBD1. Germline values: CDR1 DFQATT, CDR2 SNEGSKA (reference sequence). The CDR3 has 14 residues. The V segment lost 0 bases and the J segment 6 bases; nucleotides outside the gene matches: 4. The CDR3 nucleotides are TGCAGTGCTAGAGACCGGACAGGGAGTCAGCCCCAGCATTTT. This gives the protein CSARDRTGSQPQHF.

This clonotype appeared a few times. For the CDR3, the DNA is TGCAGTGCTAGAAATATTTACGGGGGGGATCAGCCCCAGCATTTT. Residues: CSARNIYGGDQPQHF. The genes are TRBV20-1 and TRBJ1-5; a possible D gene is TRBD1 (5 bases). The germline V gene encodes CDR1 DFQATT and CDR2 SNEGSKA (reference sequence). The CDR3 runs to 15 residues. The V end lost 2 bases, the J end lost 5 bases, and 16 bases lay between the germline ends.

This clonotype was picked up a small number of times. This sequence joins TRBV4-2 and TRBJ1-2, with unresolved D. V was pared by 4 bases and J by 2 bases, with 14 bases between. This CDR3 is built from 15 residues. From germline, CDR1 is LGHNA and CDR2 YNFKEQ. The CDR3 is CASSPGFDPNYGYTF. CDR3 nucleotide sequence: TGTGCCAGCAGCCCTGGATTTGACCCGAACTATGGCTACACCTTC.

The V call is TRBV27, the J call TRBJ2-3; 7 bases are a match to TRBD2. V was pared by 6 bases and J by 5 bases, with 8 bases of the junction left unmatched. This CDR3 is 14 amino acids long. Germline V gene data show CDR1 as MNHEY and CDR2 as SMNVEV (reference sequence). The CDR3 region is CASSHRGVGDTQYF. The CDR3 DNA reads as TGTGCCAGCAGCCACCGGGGGGTAGGAGATACGCAGTATTTT.

The V call is TRBV5-1, the J call TRBJ1-4; D is possibly TRBD1 (5 bases). The CDR3 is 14 amino acids. Trimming shortened V by 5 bases and J by 6 bases, and 14 bases separated the two germline ends. Germline CDR1 reads SGHRS; CDR2 reads YFSETQ. CDR3 sequence: CASSSDSRYEKLFF. The CDR3 DNA sequence: TGCGCCAGCAGTTCCGACAGCCGCTATGAAAAACTGTTTTTT. Full variable domain (remainder filled in from reference TRBV5-1 and TRBJ1-4): KAGVTQTPRYLIKTRGQQVTLSCSPISGHRSVSWYQQTPGQGLQFLFEYFSETQRNKGNFPGRFSGRQFSNSRSEMNVSTLELGDSALYLCASSSDSRYEKLFFGSGTQLSVL.

This clonotype turned up a few times. The J gene is TRBJ2-1, the V gene TRBV7-2; D not resolved. The CDR3 is 13 residues long. With 5 bases removed from V and 6 bases from J, the gap between germline ends came to 11 bases. Germline-derived CDR1 and CDR2 are SGHTA and FQGNSA. The CDR3 DNA follows: TGTGCCAGCAGCCGTTTTAGGCCCAATGAGCAGTTCTTC. This translates into CASSRFRPNEQFF.